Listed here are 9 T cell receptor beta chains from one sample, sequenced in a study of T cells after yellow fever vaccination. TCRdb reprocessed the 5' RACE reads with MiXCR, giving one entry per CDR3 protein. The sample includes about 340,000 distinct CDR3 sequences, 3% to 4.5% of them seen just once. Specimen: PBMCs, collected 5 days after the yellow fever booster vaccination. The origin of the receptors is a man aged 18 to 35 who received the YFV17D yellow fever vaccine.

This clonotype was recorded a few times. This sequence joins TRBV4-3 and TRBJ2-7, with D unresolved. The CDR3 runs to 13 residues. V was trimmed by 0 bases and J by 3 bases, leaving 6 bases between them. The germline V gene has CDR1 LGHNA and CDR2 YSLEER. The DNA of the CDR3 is TGCGCCAGCAGCCAAGATTTGGGCTACGAGCAGTACGTC. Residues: CASSQDLGYEQYV.

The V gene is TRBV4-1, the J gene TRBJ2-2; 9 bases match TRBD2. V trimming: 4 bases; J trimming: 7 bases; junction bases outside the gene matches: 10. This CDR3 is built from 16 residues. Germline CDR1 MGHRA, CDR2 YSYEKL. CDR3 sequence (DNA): TGCGCCAGCAGCCTTAGCGGGGGACCGGAGGTCGGGGAGCTGTTTTTT. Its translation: CASSLSGGPEVGELFF.

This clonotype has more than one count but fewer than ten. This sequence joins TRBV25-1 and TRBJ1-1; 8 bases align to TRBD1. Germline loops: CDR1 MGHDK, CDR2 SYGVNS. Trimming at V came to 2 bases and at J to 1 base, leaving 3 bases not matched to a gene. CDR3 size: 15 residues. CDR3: CASSERQGPNTEAFF. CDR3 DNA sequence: TGTGCCAGCAGTGAAAGACAGGGGCCGAACACTGAAGCTTTCTTT.

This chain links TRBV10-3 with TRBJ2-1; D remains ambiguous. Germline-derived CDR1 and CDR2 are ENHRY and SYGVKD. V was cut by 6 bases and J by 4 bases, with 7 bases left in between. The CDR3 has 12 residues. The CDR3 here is CAIRSLYNEQFF. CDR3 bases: TGTGCCATCAGGTCACTGTACAATGAGCAGTTCTTC.

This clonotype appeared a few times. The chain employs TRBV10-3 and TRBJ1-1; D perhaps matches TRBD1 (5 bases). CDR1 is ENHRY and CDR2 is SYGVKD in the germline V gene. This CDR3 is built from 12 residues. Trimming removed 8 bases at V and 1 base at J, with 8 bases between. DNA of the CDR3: TGTGCCATCGGGACGGGGAACACTGAAGCTTTCTTT. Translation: CAIGTGNTEAFF.

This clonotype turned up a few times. In DNA, the CDR3 is TGTGCCAGCAGCTTAGCAAGGACAGGGGGCCGAGAGACCCAGTACTTC. This translates into CASSLARTGGRETQYF. This chain uses TRBV7-9 with TRBJ2-5; 11 bases map to TRBD1. Trimming took 0 bases from V and 4 from J; bases not matched to a gene: 4. The length of the CDR3 is 16 residues. The V gene's germline CDR1 is SEHNR and CDR2 FQNEAQ (reference sequence).

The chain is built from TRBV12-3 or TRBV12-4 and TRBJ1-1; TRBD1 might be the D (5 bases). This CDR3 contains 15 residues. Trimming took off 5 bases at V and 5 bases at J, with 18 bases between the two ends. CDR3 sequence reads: CASSPVKGTGTEAFF. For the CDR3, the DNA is TGTGCCAGCAGTCCGGTGAAGGGGACGGGGACTGAAGCTTTCTTT.

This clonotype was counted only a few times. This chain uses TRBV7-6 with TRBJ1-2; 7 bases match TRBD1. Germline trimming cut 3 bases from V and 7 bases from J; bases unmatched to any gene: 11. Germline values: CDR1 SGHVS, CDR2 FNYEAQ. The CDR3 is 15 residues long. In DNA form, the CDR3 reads TGTGCCAGCAGCTTTGGGGGCAACGCAGGGGGTGGCTACACCTTC. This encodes CASSFGGNAGGGYTF.

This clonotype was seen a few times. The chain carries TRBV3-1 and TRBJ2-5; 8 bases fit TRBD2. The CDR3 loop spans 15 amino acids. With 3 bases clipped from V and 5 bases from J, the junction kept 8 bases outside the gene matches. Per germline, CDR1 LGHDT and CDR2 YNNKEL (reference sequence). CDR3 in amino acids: CASSHRGGLGETQYF. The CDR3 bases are TGTGCCAGCAGCCATCGCGGGGGGCTCGGGGAGACCCAGTACTTC.